In its sample, the clone carrying this TCR beta chain was seen many times. Antigen unknown. The sample comes from a study of neurological immune-mediated disorders. From the 5' RACE reads, TCRdb called clonotypes with MiXCR, one entry per CDR3 protein. The table has 20,000 to 30,000 distinct CDR3 sequences, approximately 13% seen once; the top ten hold about 12%. The CDR3 runs to 16 residues. With V trimmed by 2 bases and J by 8 bases, 10 bases remained unmatched. Germline CDR1 and CDR2: SGHRS and YFSETQ. 2 million unsorted PBMCs were stored in RNAlater at -80 °C before RNA extraction. Broader study findings: Falling below healthy controls, multiple sclerosis showed the least TCR clonal expansion, while HTLV-1-associated myelopathy showed the most. None of the CDR3 amino acid sequences in expanded clones turned up in more than one subject, which points to private repertoires in all groups.

Sample: PBMCs. The rearrangement uses TRBV5-1 and TRBJ2-1, with 10 bases identical to TRBD2. The TCR comes from a woman aged 60-75 years with HTLV-1-associated myelopathy (HAM/TSP). The CDR3 loop is CASSLGAGGRWDEQFF. Written as DNA, the CDR3 is TGCGCCAGCAGCTTAGGAGCGGGGGGGCGTTGGGATGAGCAGTTCTTC.